This T cell receptor beta chain was captured in a study of cytomegalovirus exposure and HLA in healthy donors. Study at large: The study's early data release held tens of millions of unique TCRs from HLA-typed donors.

The study ran its PCR with 60 Vbeta and 13 Jbeta primers. Using immunoSEQ multiplex PCR, the repertoire was profiled, and TCRdb retains in-frame clones only, with some absent. Of approximately 140,000 clones in the sample, 78% were seen once. V gave up 7 bases and J gave up 1 base; unmatched junction bases: 16. In germline, CDR1 is ENHRY, CDR2 SYGVKD. The CDR3 is 18 residues long. Study outcomes and limitations: Trimming of TCR beta V- and J-genes showed a link, identified in a later analysis, to a missense DCLRE1C variant.

As to this clone: Its antigen is unknown.

Sequences were obtained from PBMCs. The TCR originated in a male donor in good health and CMV-seronegative. This chain links TRBV10-3 with TRBJ2-3; 8 bases match TRBD2. The DNA for the CDR3 is TGTGCCATCACCAACGGACCCCTTCGGGGGGGAGGCACAGATACGCAGTATTTT. Encoded protein: CAITNGPLRGGGTDTQYF.